This TCR beta chain emerged from a study of T-cell reconstitution after alpha-beta-depleted transplantation in children. There are many counts of this clonotype. Its target is not known. Germline V lookup: CDR1 SGHRS, CDR2 YFSETQ. The CDR3 totals 15 residues. V lost 2 bases, J lost 0 bases, and 11 bases lay in between. Study-wide points: Fresh T-cell production supplied most of the T-cell counts and diversity seen one year after transplant. After transplant, at about two months, alpha-beta T cells were reportedly derived from several hundred expanded graft clones.

Unique molecular identifiers were used in preparing the TCRbeta library. Using its own MiXCR run on the PCR reads, TCRdb lists one record per CDR3 protein. Among some 180,000 distinct CDR3 sequences listed, approximately 6.9% were seen once. This TCR came from a boy aged 2 to 9 with acute lymphoblastic leukemia, due to receive a stem cell transplant. This specimen consisted of PBMCs, obtained before TCRalphabeta/CD19-depleted stem cell transplant. The rearrangement joins TRBV5-1 to TRBJ1-2; D is uncertain. This CDR3 is CASSLQPDTNYGYTF. CDR3 DNA: TGCGCCAGCAGCTTACAGCCCGATACTAACTATGGCTACACCTTC.